The 24 T cell receptor beta chains listed next were all sequenced from one sample in a study of T cell responses to AZD1222 COVID-19 vaccine. TCRdb keeps only in-frame clones here, not all; method: immunoSEQ multiplex PCR. The repertoire holds more than 140,000 clones, with about 87% as singletons. Material: peripheral blood, obtained on day 0 of MenACWY control vaccination. The origin of the receptors is an adult in good health.

V usage is TRBV7-3 and J usage is TRBJ2-7; unclear D gene. Trimming took 3 bases from V and 2 from J, leaving 14 bases between them. This CDR3 contains 15 residues. The germline V gene has CDR1 SGHTA and CDR2 FQGTGA. The CDR3 nucleotides are TGTGCCAGCAGCTTGTTGGCAGAGCCGGCCTACGAGCAGTACTTC. It is translated as CASSLLAEPAYEQYF.

The rearrangement joins TRBV19 to TRBJ1-1; maybe TRBD1 (5 bases). CDR1 is LNHDA, CDR2 SQIVND, per germline (reference sequence). The CDR3 covers 14 residues. Trimming left V 5 bases short and J 1 base short, with 11 bases between. The CDR3 coding sequence is TGTGCCAGTAGTGGAGGTGGACAGAACACTGAAGCTTTCTTT. Translation: CASSGGGQNTEAFF.

The CDR3 reads CASSYSPGQRNTEAFF. As DNA, the CDR3 is TGTGCCAGCAGTTACTCGCCGGGACAGAGGAACACTGAAGCTTTCTTT. V gene TRBV6-5 combines with J gene TRBJ1-1, with 7 bases aligning to TRBD1. The V and J ends lost 0 bases and 1 base, in that order; junction bases with no gene match: 5. The CDR3 covers 16 residues. The germline CDR1 and CDR2 sequences are MNHEY and SVGAGI.

V usage is TRBV4-1 and J usage is TRBJ2-7; TRBD1 aligns across 8 bases. Germline loops: CDR1 MGHRA, CDR2 YSYEKL. The trim removed 0 bases at V and 3 bases at J, leaving 7 bases unmatched. The CDR3 loop spans 16 amino acids. The chain's CDR3 is CASSQDQGAMGYEQYF. CDR3 DNA sequence: TGCGCCAGCAGCCAAGATCAGGGGGCGATGGGCTACGAGCAGTACTTC.

CDR3 protein: CASSTRGNQPQHF. Here the CDR3 DNA reads TGTGCCAGTAGTACGCGGGGCAATCAGCCCCAGCATTTT. This chain connects TRBV19 to TRBJ1-5; D remains ambiguous. CDR1 and CDR2 (germline): LNHDA, SQIVND (reference sequence). The CDR3 spans 13 residues. V was trimmed by 4 bases and J by 2 bases, leaving 6 bases between them.

The J gene is TRBJ1-2, the V gene TRBV19, with D unclear. The CDR3 extends over 13 amino acids. Per the germline V gene, CDR1 is LNHDA and CDR2 is SQIVND (reference sequence). The germline V and J ends were trimmed by 6 bases and 2 bases, with 10 bases remaining between them. In DNA form, the CDR3 reads TGTGCCAGTAGCCTCGGACCGAACTATGGCTACACCTTC. Encoded protein: CASSLGPNYGYTF.

This clone was counted once. The J gene is TRBJ1-3, the V gene TRBV18; tentative D call: TRBD1 (6 bases). Germline V CDR1 and CDR2: KGHSH, LQKENI. The CDR3 runs to 15 residues. Trimming shortened V by 5 bases and J by 0 bases, and 11 bases separated the two germline ends. In DNA form, the CDR3 reads TGTGCCAGCTCATCGGGACAACCCTCTGGAAACACCATATATTTT. Protein: CASSSGQPSGNTIYF.

This chain connects TRBV12-3 or TRBV12-4 to TRBJ2-1; D is ambiguous. With 6 bases removed from V and 3 bases from J, the gap between germline ends came to 9 bases. The CDR3 spans 13 residues. The chain's CDR3 is CASRQQHYNEQFF. CDR3 DNA: TGTGCCAGCAGGCAGCAGCACTACAATGAGCAGTTCTTC.

The rearrangement links TRBV9 to TRBJ2-7; D might be TRBD1 (6 bases). CDR1 is SGDLS, CDR2 YYNGEE, per germline. With 2 bases removed from V and 1 base from J, the gap between germline ends came to 10 bases. The CDR3 is 14 residues long. CDR3 DNA sequence: TGTGCCAGCAGCGTTAGGGGGTTATCCTACGAGCAGTACTTC. This sequence encodes CASSVRGLSYEQYF.

The CDR3 region has the DNA TGTGCCAGCTCACCACCGGCCAGGGGGCGGGAAGAGACCCAGTACTTC. This encodes CASSPPARGREETQYF. J is TRBJ2-5 and V is TRBV18; 8 bases agree with TRBD1. V was clipped by 0 bases and J by 3 bases; unmatched bases: 6. CDR1 and CDR2 (germline): KGHSH, LQKENI. The CDR3 length is 16 residues.

This rearrangement joins TRBV18 to TRBJ2-7; TRBD2 matches 7 bases. V was clipped by 3 bases and J by 3 bases; unmatched bases: 11. The CDR3 spans 16 residues. The germline V gene encodes CDR1 KGHSH and CDR2 LQKENI. The CDR3 bases are TGTGCCAGCTCACCCCAAGGGCAGGGACTAATCTACGAGCAGTACTTC. Its translation is CASSPQGQGLIYEQYF.

The chain has TRBV11-3 and TRBJ1-4; D ambiguous. Germline lookup yields CDR1 SGHNT and CDR2 YENEEA. Trimming stripped 2 bases from V and 7 bases from J, with 14 bases between. This CDR3 has 15 amino acids. CDR3 in amino acids: CASSLSVKRGEKLFF. The CDR3 DNA follows: TGTGCCAGCAGCTTATCCGTGAAGCGGGGTGAAAAACTGTTTTTT.

V gene TRBV7-3 combines with J gene TRBJ2-7; 7 bases line up with TRBD2. The length of the CDR3 is 15 residues. Germline V gene lookup returns CDR1 SGHTA and CDR2 FQGTGA. V lost 5 bases, J lost 6 bases, and 13 bases stayed unmatched. CDR3 loop: CASSLLGREYGEQYF. The CDR3 bases are TGTGCCAGCAGCCTTCTTGGGCGGGAGTACGGCGAGCAGTACTTC.

This sequence joins TRBV6-5 and TRBJ1-3; D is unresolved. Deletions cut 6 bases from V and 0 bases from J, with 6 bases between. Germline V gives CDR1 MNHEY, CDR2 SVGAGI. The CDR3 loop spans 13 amino acids. Here the CDR3 reads CASRSVSGNTIYF. Written as DNA, the CDR3 is TGTGCCAGCAGAAGTGTCTCTGGAAACACCATATATTTT.

This rearrangement joins TRBV18 to TRBJ2-1, with 10 bases fitting TRBD2. CDR1 and CDR2 (germline): KGHSH, LQKENI. This CDR3 has 15 amino acids. The junction had 4 bases not matched to a gene; V was cut back by 5 bases and J by 3 bases. The CDR3 protein is CASSGLAGDYNEQFF. CDR3 DNA: TGTGCCAGCTCAGGGCTAGCGGGAGACTACAATGAGCAGTTCTTC.

The genes are TRBV5-4 and TRBJ1-2; D gene uncertain. Between the trimmed V and J ends, which lost 0 bases and 8 bases, there was a span of 11 bases. This CDR3 is 13 amino acids long. From germline, CDR1 is SGHNT and CDR2 YYREEE (reference sequence). The CDR3 DNA follows: TGTGCCAGCAGCTTGGGGCAGGCTGGCGGCTACACCTTC. Encoded protein: CASSLGQAGGYTF.

This chain connects TRBV7-9 to TRBJ2-7; TRBD1 agrees at 7 bases. Germline V CDR1 and CDR2: SEHNR, FQNEAQ (reference sequence). The V gene end was trimmed by 5 bases and the J gene end by 2 bases; junction bases not matched to a gene: 3. This CDR3 contains 13 residues. CDR3 nucleotides: TGTGCCAGCAGCGGGACAGTTACCTACGAGCAGTACTTC. It is translated as CASSGTVTYEQYF.

This chain joins TRBV11-3 and TRBJ2-3; 8 bases match TRBD2. The CDR3 consists of 17 residues. V shed 0 bases and J 0 bases; nucleotides not matched to a gene: 5. Germline V CDR1 and CDR2: SGHNT, YENEEA. The CDR3 DNA is TGTGCCAGCAGCTTAGATCTAGCGGGTTTTAGCACAGATACGCAGTATTTT. Residues: CASSLDLAGFSTDTQYF.

The chain combines TRBV10-3 with TRBJ2-2; D remains ambiguous. CDR1 is ENHRY and CDR2 is SYGVKD in the germline V gene. Trimming cost V 7 bases and J 9 bases, with 15 bases left between them. This CDR3 region has 13 residues. Here the CDR3 DNA reads TGTGCCATCAAGGACGCCAGTGGTAGGGAGCTGTTTTTT. Its protein is CAIKDASGRELFF.

V usage is TRBV24-1 and J usage is TRBJ2-7, with D tentatively TRBD2 (6 bases). This CDR3 is 15 amino acids long. V was clipped by 5 bases and J by 3 bases, with 16 bases between them. CDR1 is KGHDR and CDR2 is SFDVKD in the germline V gene. The CDR3 loop is CATSGRGTQGYEQYF. CDR3 nucleotide sequence: TGTGCCACCAGTGGGCGAGGGACTCAGGGCTACGAGCAGTACTTC.

The rearrangement links TRBV5-5 to TRBJ1-6; D uncertain. This CDR3 is built from 16 residues. V dropped 3 bases and J dropped 8 bases, with 18 bases sitting between them. CDR1 is SGHKS, CDR2 YYEKEE, per germline (reference sequence). In nucleotides, the CDR3 is TGTGCCAGCAGCTCCACCAAGAGGGCAGCTGATTCACCCCTCCACTTT. Translating it yields CASSSTKRAADSPLHF.

The J gene is TRBJ1-2, the V gene TRBV5-6, with no clear D. Germline V gene lookup returns CDR1 SGHDT and CDR2 YYEEEE. V was clipped by 1 base and J by 6 bases, with 13 bases between them. There are 14 residues in the CDR3. The CDR3 region is CASSLSGGVDGYTF. The DNA of the CDR3 is TGTGCCAGCAGCTTGAGTGGCGGGGTTGATGGCTACACCTTC.

V and J are TRBV5-6 and TRBJ2-1; 11 nucleotides line up with TRBD1. CDR1 SGHDT and CDR2 YYEEEE come from the germline V gene. V shed 5 bases and J 4 bases; nucleotides not matched to a gene: 8. The CDR3 spans 16 residues. CDR3 in amino acids: CASSYGQGASYNEQFF. DNA of the CDR3: TGTGCCAGCAGTTACGGACAGGGGGCATCGTACAATGAGCAGTTCTTC.

This sequence joins TRBV5-1 and TRBJ1-1; TRBD1 matches at 9 bases. Germline CDR1 SGHRS, CDR2 YFSETQ. The junction had 8 bases not matched to a gene; V was cut back by 4 bases and J by 4 bases. The CDR3 length is 15 residues. Written as DNA, the CDR3 is TGCGCCAGCAGCCACACACAGGGGGCGGGCACTGAAGCTTTCTTT. It translates to CASSHTQGAGTEAFF. The full variable domain, rest sourced from reference TRBV5-1 and TRBJ1-1, is KAGVTQTPRYLIKTRGQQVTLSCSPISGHRSVSWYQQTPGQGLQFLFEYFSETQRNKGNFPGRFSGRQFSNSRSEMNVSTLELGDSALYLCASSHTQGAGTEAFFGQGTRLTVV.